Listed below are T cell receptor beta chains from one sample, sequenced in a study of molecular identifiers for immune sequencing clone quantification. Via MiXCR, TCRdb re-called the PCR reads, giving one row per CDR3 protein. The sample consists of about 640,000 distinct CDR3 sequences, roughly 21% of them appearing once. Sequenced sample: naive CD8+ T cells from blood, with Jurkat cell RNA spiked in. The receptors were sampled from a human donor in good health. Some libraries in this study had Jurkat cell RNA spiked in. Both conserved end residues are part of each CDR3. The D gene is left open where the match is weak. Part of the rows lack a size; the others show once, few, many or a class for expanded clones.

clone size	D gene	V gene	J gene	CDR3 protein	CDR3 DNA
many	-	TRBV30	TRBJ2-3	CAWVDPVTDTQYF	TGTGCCTGGGTAGACCCAGTCACAGATACGCAGTATTTT
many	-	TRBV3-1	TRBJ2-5	CASSQGLYQETQYF	TGTGCCAGCAGCCAAGGACTGTACCAAGAGACCCAGTACTTC
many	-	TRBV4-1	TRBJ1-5	CASSQGSNQGNQPQHF	TGCGCCAGCAGCCAGGGATCAAACCAGGGCAATCAGCCCCAGCATTTT
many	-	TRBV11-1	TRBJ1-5	CASSLLKWPSNQPQHF	TGTGCCAGCAGCTTACTCAAGTGGCCAAGCAATCAGCCCCAGCATTTT
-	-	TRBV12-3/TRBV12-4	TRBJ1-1	CASRDSNRDPSGVFF	TGTGCCAGCAGAGATTCTAACCGGGACCCCTCCGGGGTTTTCTTT
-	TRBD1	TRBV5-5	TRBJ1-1	CASSHTGTGGTEAFF	TGTGCCAGCAGCCATACCGGGACAGGGGGCACTGAAGCTTTCTTT
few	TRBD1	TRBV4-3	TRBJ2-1	CASSQETGSWNEQFF	TGCGCCAGCAGCCAAGAGACAGGGAGCTGGAATGAGCAGTTCTTC
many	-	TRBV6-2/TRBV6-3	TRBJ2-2	CASRDVRDWTGELFF	TGTGCCAGTAGAGATGTCAGGGATTGGACCGGGGAGCTGTTTTTT
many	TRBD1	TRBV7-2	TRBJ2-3	CASSSRWDSRTDTQYF	TGTGCCAGCAGCTCCCGTTGGGACAGCCGCACAGATACGCAGTATTTT
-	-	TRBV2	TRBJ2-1	CASLDLSSYNEQFF	TGTGCCAGCCTTGACTTGAGCTCCTACAATGAGCAGTTCTTC
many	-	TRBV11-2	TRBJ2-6	CASSPGYSGANVLTF	TGTGCCAGCAGCCCAGGGTACTCTGGGGCCAACGTCCTGACTTTC
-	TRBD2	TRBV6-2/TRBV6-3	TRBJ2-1	CASNAPRDYHNEQFF	TGTGCCAGCAACGCTCCCCGGGACTATCATAATGAGCAGTTCTTC
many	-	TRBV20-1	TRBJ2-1	CSARAPWTAVYNEQFF	TGCAGTGCTAGGGCCCCCTGGACAGCTGTCTACAATGAGCAGTTCTTC
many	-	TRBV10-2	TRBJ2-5	CASSEVGETQYF	TGCGCCAGCAGTGAGGTTGGGGAGACCCAGTACTTC
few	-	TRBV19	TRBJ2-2	CASSIEVINTGELFF	TGTGCCAGTAGTATCGAGGTCATCAACACCGGGGAGCTGTTTTTT
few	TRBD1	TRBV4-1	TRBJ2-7	CASSQDPGTGGHEQYF	TGCGCCAGCAGCCAAGACCCCGGGACAGGGGGCCACGAGCAGTACTTC
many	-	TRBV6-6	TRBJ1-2	CASSYRTTNYGYTF	TGTGCCAGCAGTTACAGGACAACTAACTATGGCTACACCTTC
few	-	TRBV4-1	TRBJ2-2	CASSPLFGDQTGELFF	TGCGCCAGCAGCCCGTTGTTTGGGGATCAGACCGGGGAGCTGTTTTTT
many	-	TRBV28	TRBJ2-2	CATLSRRAGLFANTGELFF	TGTGCCACCCTTTCCCGTCGTGCAGGATTGTTCGCGAACACCGGGGAGCTGTTTTTT
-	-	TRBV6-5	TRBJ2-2	CASHVYRGTGELFF	TGTGCCAGCCATGTGTATCGTGGGACCGGGGAGCTGTTTTTT
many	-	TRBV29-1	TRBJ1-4	CSVTGTESSNEKLFF	TGCAGCGTCACCGGGACGGAGAGTTCTAATGAAAAACTGTTTTTT
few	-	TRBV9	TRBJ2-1	CASSVATGVSYNEQFF	TGTGCCAGCAGCGTAGCTACTGGGGTCTCCTACAATGAGCAGTTCTTC
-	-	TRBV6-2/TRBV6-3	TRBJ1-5	CATLQVPGAWGQPQHF	TGTGCCACCCTGCAGGTCCCCGGGGCATGGGGTCAGCCCCAGCATTTT
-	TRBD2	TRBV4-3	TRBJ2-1	CASSPQGLASYNEQFF	TGCGCCAGCAGCCCCCAAGGACTAGCGTCCTACAATGAGCAGTTCTTC
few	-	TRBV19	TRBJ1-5	CASSIGSFSNQPQHF	TGTGCCAGTAGTATTGGGTCTTTTAGCAATCAGCCCCAGCATTTT
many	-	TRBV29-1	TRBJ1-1	CSCGTEAFF	TGCAGCTGTGGGACTGAAGCTTTCTTT
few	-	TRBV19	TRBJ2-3	CASSIDTVLTTTDTQYF	TGTGCCAGTAGTATAGATACGGTTCTAACAACCACAGATACGCAGTATTTT
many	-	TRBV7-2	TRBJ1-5	CASSLIPDGYSNQPQHF	TGTGCCAGCAGCTTAATCCCGGACGGGTATAGCAATCAGCCCCAGCATTTT
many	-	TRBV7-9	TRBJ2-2	CASSSREAGAITGELFF	TGTGCCAGCAGCTCCCGCGAGGCGGGGGCCATCACCGGGGAGCTGTTTTTT
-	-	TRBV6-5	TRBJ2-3	CASAASGGEADTQYF	TGTGCCAGCGCGGCCTCTGGCGGGGAAGCAGATACGCAGTATTTT
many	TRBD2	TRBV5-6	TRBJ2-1	CASSSETSGRGDGEQFF	TGTGCCAGCAGCTCCGAGACTAGCGGGAGGGGAGACGGTGAGCAGTTCTTC
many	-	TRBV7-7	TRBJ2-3	CASSPSRTDTQYF	TGTGCTAGCAGCCCCAGCCGCACAGATACGCAGTATTTT
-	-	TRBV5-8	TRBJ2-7	CASSLGQVSEQYF	TGTGCCAGCAGCTTGGGACAGGTGAGCGAGCAGTACTTC
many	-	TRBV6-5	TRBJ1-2	CASSYSSGNYGYTF	TGTGCCAGCAGTTACTCGTCAGGGAACTATGGCTACACCTTC
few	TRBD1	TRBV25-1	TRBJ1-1	CASSESGTGLNTEAFF	TGTGCCAGCAGTGAATCCGGGACAGGGTTGAACACTGAAGCTTTCTTT
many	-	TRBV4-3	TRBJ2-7	CASSQGRGAGYEQYF	TGTGCCAGCAGCCAAGGAAGGGGGGCGGGCTACGAGCAGTACTTC
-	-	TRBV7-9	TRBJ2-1	CASSLRPWDEQFF	TGTGCCAGCAGCTTACGACCGTGGGATGAGCAGTTCTTC
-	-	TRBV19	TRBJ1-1	CASSIDLGAATEAFF	TGTGCCAGTAGTATAGATCTGGGAGCGGCCACTGAAGCTTTCTTT
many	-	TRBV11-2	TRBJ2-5	CASSGGSGQETQYF	TGTGCCAGCAGCGGCGGCAGCGGTCAAGAGACCCAGTACTTC
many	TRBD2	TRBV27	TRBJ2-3	CASSSGGVLVPDTQYF	TGTGCCAGTTCTAGCGGGGGCGTGTTAGTCCCAGATACGCAGTATTTT
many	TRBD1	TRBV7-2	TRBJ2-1	CASSSIQGYVNEQFF	TGTGCCAGCAGCTCCATACAGGGGTACGTCAATGAGCAGTTCTTC
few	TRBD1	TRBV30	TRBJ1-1	CAPTGDGGGTEAFF	TGTGCCCCCACAGGGGATGGGGGAGGCACTGAAGCTTTCTTT
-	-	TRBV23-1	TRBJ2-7	CASSQSSGAPRGSEQYF	TGCGCCAGCAGTCAATCTAGTGGGGCCCCCAGGGGTTCCGAGCAGTACTTC
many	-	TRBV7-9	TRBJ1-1	CASSLAQGVYTEAFF	TGTGCCAGCAGCTTAGCGCAGGGAGTGTACACTGAAGCTTTCTTT
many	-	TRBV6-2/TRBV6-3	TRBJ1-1	CASSTPVDNPNTEAFF	TGTGCCAGCAGCACTCCCGTCGACAACCCGAACACTGAAGCTTTCTTT